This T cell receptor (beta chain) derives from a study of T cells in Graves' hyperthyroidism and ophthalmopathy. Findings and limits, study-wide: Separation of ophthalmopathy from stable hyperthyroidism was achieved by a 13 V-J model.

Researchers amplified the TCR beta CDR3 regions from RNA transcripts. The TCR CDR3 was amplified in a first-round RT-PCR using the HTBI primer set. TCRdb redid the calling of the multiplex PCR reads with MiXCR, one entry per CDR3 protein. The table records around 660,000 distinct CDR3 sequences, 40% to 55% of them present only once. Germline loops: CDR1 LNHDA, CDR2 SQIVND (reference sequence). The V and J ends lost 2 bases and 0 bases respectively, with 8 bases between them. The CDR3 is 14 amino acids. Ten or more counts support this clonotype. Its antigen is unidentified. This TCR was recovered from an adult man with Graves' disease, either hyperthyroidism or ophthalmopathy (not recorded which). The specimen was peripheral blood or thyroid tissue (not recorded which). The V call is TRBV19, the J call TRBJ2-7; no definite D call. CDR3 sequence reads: CASSIRASSYEQYF. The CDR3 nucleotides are TGTGCCAGTAGTATACGGGCTAGCTCCTACGAGCAGTACTTC.